This TCR beta chain emerged from a study of shared clonotypes between healthy human individuals. Study-level points and caveats: Larger estimated richness was generally seen in naive subsets than in memory subsets. Rarefaction analysis demonstrated incomplete sorted-subset sequencing notwithstanding large depth.

A note on this clone: The target antigen is unknown.

Each PCR replicate from the sorted subsets contained 200 to 250 ng DNA, which is tens of thousands of T cell genomes. Assay: immunoSEQ multiplex PCR; the TCRdb copy retains only in-frame clones and omits some. Of around 1,100,000 clones in the sample, about 80% were seen once. The receptor comes from a young man in good health. Some clones in this sample may be carry-over from other donors' samples. Sequencing was performed on memory CD4+ T cells from PBMCs. Subset defined: CD45RA-negative fraction.

This CDR3 is CASAGGVDQPQHF. The CDR3 DNA sequence: TGTGCCAGCGCAGGGGGGGTGGATCAGCCCCAGCATTTT. The genes are TRBV18 and TRBJ1-5; 7 bases are shared with TRBD1. The CDR3 runs to 13 residues. The J segment lost 5 bases and the V segment lost 8 bases, leaving 6 bases of the junction unmatched. Germline values: CDR1 KGHSH, CDR2 LQKENI.